This T cell receptor (beta chain) is drawn from a study of T cells in Graves' hyperthyroidism and ophthalmopathy. This clonotype occurred many times. Trimming removed 6 bases at V and 6 bases at J, with 15 bases between. There are 13 residues in the CDR3. Researchers amplified the TCR beta CDR3 regions from RNA transcripts. TCR CDR3 regions were first amplified by RT-PCR with HTBI primers. TCRdb reanalysed the multiplex PCR reads using MiXCR and keeps one entry per CDR3 protein. The repertoire has over 500,000 distinct CDR3 sequences, around 16% of them found once; the top ten carry about 31%. Sequenced material: blood. This TCR derives from a woman aged 25 to 39 with Graves' ophthalmopathy. The chain uses TRBV12-3 or TRBV12-4 and TRBJ2-7; D is perhaps TRBD1 (6 bases). In DNA form, the CDR3 reads TGTGCCAGCAGCTTCCGGACAGCCCCCGAGCAGTACTTC. This sequence encodes CASSFRTAPEQYF.